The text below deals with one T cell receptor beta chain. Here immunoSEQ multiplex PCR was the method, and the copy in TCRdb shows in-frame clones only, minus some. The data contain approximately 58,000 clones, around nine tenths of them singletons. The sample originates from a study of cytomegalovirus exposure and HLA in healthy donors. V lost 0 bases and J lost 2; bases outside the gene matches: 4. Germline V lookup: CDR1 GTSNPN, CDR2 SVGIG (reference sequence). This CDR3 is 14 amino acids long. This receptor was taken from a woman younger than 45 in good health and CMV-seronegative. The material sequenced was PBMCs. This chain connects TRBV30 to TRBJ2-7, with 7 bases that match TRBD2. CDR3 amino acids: CAWSVRGGAYEQYF. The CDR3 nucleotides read TGTGCCTGGAGTGTAAGGGGAGGGGCCTACGAGCAGTACTTC.